Detailed here is one T cell receptor beta chain. TCRdb's copy holds only in-frame clones and misses some; the assay was immunoSEQ multiplex PCR. The profile shows hundreds of thousands of clones, approximately 79% of them singletons. The CDR3 length is 17 residues. Trimming pared 4 bases from V and 1 base from J, leaving 19 bases between. Looked up from germline, CDR1 is SGHTS and CDR2 is YDEGEE. These data come from a study of shared clonotypes between healthy human individuals. V and J are TRBV5-8 and TRBJ2-3; D is possibly TRBD2 (6 bases). Sample: memory CD4+ T cells sorted from blood. The subset was: CD45RA-negative fraction. This receptor was obtained from a woman aged 25 to 39 in good health. The chain's CDR3 is CASSRAGVLAGTDTQYF. In DNA form, the CDR3 reads TGTGCCAGCAGCCGAGCCGGGGTGTTAGCGGGCACAGATACGCAGTATTTT.